The clone carrying this T cell receptor (beta chain) was counted many times. Its antigen is undetermined. This CDR3 comprises 17 residues. With 4 bases clipped from V and 0 bases from J, the junction kept 8 bases outside the gene matches. CDR1 is SEHNR, CDR2 FQNEAQ, per germline (reference sequence). The data stem from a study of T cells in Graves' hyperthyroidism and ophthalmopathy. Study findings and constraints: Most thyroid clonotypes with frequency above 0.001 were detected in blood.

From RNA transcripts, TCR beta CDR3 regions were amplified. First-round RT-PCR with HTBI primers amplified the TCR CDR3 region. TCRdb analysed the multiplex PCR reads with MiXCR anew, one entry per CDR3 protein. The sample lists fewer than 110,000 distinct CDR3 sequences; approximately 16% were seen once. The chain combines TRBV7-9 with TRBJ1-5; 8 bases align to TRBD1. Input material: blood. The TCR sequence derives from a woman aged 45-65 years with Graves' hyperthyroidism. The chain's CDR3 is CASSYRTGLYSNQPQHF. The CDR3 DNA reads as TGTGCCAGCAGCTATAGGACAGGGTTGTATAGCAATCAGCCCCAGCATTTT.